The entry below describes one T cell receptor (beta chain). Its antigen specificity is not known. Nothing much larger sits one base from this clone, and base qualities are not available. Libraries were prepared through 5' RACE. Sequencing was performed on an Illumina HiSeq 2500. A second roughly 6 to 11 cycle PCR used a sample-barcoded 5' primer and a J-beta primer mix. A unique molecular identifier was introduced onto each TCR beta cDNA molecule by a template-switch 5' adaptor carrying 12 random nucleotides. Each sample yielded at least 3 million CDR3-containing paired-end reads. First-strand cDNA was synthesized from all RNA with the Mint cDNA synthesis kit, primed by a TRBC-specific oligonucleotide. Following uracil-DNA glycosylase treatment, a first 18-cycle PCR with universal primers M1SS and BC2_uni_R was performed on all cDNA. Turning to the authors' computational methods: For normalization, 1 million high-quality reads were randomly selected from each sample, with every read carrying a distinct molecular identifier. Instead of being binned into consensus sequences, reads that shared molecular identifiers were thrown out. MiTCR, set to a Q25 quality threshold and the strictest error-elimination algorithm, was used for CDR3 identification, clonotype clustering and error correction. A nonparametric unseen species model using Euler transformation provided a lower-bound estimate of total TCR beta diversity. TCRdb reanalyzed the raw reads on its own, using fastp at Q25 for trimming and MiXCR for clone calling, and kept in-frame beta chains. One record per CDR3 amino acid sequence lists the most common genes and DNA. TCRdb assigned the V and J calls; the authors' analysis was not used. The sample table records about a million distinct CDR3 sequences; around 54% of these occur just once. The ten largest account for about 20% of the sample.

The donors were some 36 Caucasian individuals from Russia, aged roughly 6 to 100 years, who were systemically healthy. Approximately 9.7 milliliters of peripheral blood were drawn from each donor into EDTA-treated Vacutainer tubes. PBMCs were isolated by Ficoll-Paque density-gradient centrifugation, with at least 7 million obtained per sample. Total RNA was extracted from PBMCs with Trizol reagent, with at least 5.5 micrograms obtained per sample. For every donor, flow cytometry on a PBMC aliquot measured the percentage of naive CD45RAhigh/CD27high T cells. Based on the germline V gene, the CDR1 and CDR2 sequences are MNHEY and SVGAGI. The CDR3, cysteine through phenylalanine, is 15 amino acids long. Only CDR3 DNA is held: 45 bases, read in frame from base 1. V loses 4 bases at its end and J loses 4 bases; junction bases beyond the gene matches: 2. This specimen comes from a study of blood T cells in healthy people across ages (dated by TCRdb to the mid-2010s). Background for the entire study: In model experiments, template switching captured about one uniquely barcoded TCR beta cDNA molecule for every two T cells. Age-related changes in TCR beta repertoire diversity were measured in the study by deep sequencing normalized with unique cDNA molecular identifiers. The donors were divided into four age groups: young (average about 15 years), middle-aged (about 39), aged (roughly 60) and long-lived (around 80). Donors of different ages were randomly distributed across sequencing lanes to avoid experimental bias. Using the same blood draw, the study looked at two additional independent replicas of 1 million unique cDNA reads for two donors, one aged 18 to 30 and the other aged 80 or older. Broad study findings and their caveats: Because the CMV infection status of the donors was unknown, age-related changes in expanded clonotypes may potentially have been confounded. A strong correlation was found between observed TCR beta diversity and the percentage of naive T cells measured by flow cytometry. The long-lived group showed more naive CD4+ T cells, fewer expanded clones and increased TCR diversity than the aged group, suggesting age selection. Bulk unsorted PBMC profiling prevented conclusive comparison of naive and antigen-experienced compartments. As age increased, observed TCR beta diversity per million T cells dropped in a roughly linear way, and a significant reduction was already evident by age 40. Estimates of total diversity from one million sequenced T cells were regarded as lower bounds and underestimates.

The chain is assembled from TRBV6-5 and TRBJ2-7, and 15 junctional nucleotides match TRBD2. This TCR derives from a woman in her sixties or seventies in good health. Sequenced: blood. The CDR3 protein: CASSWTSGREYEQYF. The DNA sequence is TGTGCCAGCAGTTGGACTAGCGGGAGGGAGTACGAGCAGTACTTC.